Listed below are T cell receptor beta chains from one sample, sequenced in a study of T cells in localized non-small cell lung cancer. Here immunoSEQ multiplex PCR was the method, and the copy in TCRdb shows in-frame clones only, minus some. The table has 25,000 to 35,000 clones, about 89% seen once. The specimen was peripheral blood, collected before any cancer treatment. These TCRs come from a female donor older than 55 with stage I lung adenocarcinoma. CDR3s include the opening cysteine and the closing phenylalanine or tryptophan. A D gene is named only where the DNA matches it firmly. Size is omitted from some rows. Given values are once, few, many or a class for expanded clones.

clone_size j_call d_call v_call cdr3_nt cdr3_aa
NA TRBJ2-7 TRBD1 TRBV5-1 TGCGCCAGCAGCCTCGGGCAGGGGGCTAATCTGTGGGAGCAGTACTTC CASSLGQGANLWEQYF
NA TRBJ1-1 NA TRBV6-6 TGTGCCAGCAGTTACTCGAGACAGTTTGAAGCTTTCTTT CASSYSRQFEAFF
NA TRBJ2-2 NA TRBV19 TGTGCCAGTAGTTCGTTCCAAGACGGGGAGCTGTTTTTT CASSSFQDGELFF
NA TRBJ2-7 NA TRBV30 TGTGCCTGGAGTGGGACCACCTACGAGCAGTACTTC CAWSGTTYEQYF
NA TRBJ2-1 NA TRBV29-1 TGCAGCGTTGTACCTGCCGGAAGGAGTGATGAGCAGTTCTTC CSVVPAGRSDEQFF
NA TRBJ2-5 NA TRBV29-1 TGCAGCGCCCCGGCCGGAGGGAGATATGGAGAGACCCAGTACTTC CSAPAGGRYGETQYF
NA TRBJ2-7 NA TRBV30 TGTGCCTGGAGTGTTAAGTGGGACTCCTACGAGCAGTACTTC CAWSVKWDSYEQYF
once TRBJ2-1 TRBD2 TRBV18 TGTGCCAGCTCACCACCCGGGACTAGCGGTCGAAATGAGCAGTTCTTC CASSPPGTSGRNEQFF
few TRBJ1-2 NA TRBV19 TGTGCCAGCCTAGACAGGAACTATGGCTACACCTTC CASLDRNYGYTF
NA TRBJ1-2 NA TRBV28 TGTGCCGGTGGCGGGTTCAACTATGGCTACACCTTC CAGGGFNYGYTF
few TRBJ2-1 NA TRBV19 TGTGCCAGTAGTATAGTGGGCGTTTCCTACAATGAGCAGTTCTTC CASSIVGVSYNEQFF
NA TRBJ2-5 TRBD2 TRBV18 TGTGCCAGCTCACCATGGGCACTAGCGGGAGAAGAGACCCAGTACTTC CASSPWALAGEETQYF
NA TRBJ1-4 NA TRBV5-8 TGTGCCAGCAGCTACCGTAATGAAAAACTGTTTTTT CASSYRNEKLFF
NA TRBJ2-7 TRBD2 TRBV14 TGTGCCAGCAGCCAAGGACTAGCGCCCACCTACGAGCAGTACTTC CASSQGLAPTYEQYF
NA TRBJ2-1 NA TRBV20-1 TGCAGTGTGTTAACGTACAATGAGCAGTTCTTC CSVLTYNEQFF
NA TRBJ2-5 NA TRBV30 TGTGCCTGGAGTACCAGGGGGGGAGAGGGGACCCAGTACTTC CAWSTRGGEGTQYF
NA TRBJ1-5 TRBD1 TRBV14 TGTGCCAGCAGCCGACAGGGGGCTGCTCAGCCCCAGCATTTT CASSRQGAAQPQHF
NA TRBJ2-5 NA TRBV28 TGTGCCAGCACTCCCGCCGACTGGGGAGAGACCCAGTACTTC CASTPADWGETQYF
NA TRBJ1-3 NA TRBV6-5 TGTGCCAGCAGCTACGGGGGTGACTCTGGAAACACCATATATTTT CASSYGGDSGNTIYF
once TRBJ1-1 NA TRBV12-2 TGTGCAAGTCGCTCCATCCACTCAGGGAACACTGAAGCTTTCTTT CASRSIHSGNTEAFF
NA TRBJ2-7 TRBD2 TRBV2 TGTGCCAGCAGTACCCTAGCGGGAATGGGCGAGCAGTACTTC CASSTLAGMGEQYF
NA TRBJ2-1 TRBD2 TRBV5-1 TGCGCCAGCAGTCAGGGACTAGCGGGAGGAGGTTTGGATGAGCAGTTCTTC CASSQGLAGGGLDEQFF
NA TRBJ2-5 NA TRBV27 TGTGCCAGCGGAGGGGGTAGCGGGCGGGAGACCCAGTACTTC CASGGGSGRETQYF
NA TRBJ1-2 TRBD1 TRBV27 TGTGCCAGCAGCCGCTCGGGACAGGGGTCCTATGGCTACACCTTC CASSRSGQGSYGYTF
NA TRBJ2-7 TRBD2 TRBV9 TGTGCCAGCAGCGTAGCTGATTCTAGCGGGAGCCTAAGTCACTCCTACGAGCAGTACTTC CASSVADSSGSLSHSYEQYF
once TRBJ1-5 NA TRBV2 TGTGCCAGCAGTGATATGGGCCCTAATCAGCCCCAGCATTTT CASSDMGPNQPQHF
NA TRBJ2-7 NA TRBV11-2 TGTGCCAGCAGCCCGGGAAGGGGTTACGAGCAGTACTTC CASSPGRGYEQYF
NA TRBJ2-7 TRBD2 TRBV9 TGTGCCAGCAGCTCTGGGCTAGCGGGGGTCTACGAGCAGTACTTC CASSSGLAGVYEQYF
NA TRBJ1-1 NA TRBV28 TGTGCCAGCAGTCCCCAACGCGGGACACCGAGGGAAGCTTTCTTT CASSPQRGTPREAFF
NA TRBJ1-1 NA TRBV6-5 TGTGCCAGCAGTGCGGGTCGGTCCGGTGAAGCTTTCTTT CASSAGRSGEAFF
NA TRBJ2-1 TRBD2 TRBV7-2 TGTGCCAGCAGTTCCACTAGCGGGGTTTACAATGAGCAGTTCTTC CASSSTSGVYNEQFF
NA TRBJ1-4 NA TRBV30 TGTGCCTGGAACCGGGAAACAACTAATGAAAAACTGTTTTTT CAWNRETTNEKLFF
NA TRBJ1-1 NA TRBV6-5 TGTGCCAGCAGTTACTCCGGCAGGAGGGACACTGAAGCTTTCTTT CASSYSGRRDTEAFF
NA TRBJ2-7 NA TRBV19 TGTGCCAGTAGTATAGCCCGGGCGACCCCCTTTTACGAGCAGTACTTC CASSIARATPFYEQYF
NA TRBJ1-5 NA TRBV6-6 TGTGCCAGCAGTCCACCCATATCCCTCAATCAGCCCCAGCATTTT CASSPPISLNQPQHF
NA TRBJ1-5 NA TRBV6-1 TGTGCCAGCAGTCCCCAAGGGAATGCGGTTCAGCCCCAGCATTTT CASSPQGNAVQPQHF
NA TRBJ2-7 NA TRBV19 TGTGCCAGTAGTATAAAAAGGGGCAGGGGACCGCCGAATGGAGGGGGGCCCTCCTACGAGCAGTACTTC CASSIKRGRGPPNGGGPSYEQYF
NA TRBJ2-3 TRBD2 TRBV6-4 TGTGCCAGCAGGCAGGGACTAGCGGCCACAGATACGCAGTATTTT CASRQGLAATDTQYF
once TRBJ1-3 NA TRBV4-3 TGCGCCAGCAGCCAAGATCTGGCAGGGTCCTCTGGAAACACCATATATTTT CASSQDLAGSSGNTIYF